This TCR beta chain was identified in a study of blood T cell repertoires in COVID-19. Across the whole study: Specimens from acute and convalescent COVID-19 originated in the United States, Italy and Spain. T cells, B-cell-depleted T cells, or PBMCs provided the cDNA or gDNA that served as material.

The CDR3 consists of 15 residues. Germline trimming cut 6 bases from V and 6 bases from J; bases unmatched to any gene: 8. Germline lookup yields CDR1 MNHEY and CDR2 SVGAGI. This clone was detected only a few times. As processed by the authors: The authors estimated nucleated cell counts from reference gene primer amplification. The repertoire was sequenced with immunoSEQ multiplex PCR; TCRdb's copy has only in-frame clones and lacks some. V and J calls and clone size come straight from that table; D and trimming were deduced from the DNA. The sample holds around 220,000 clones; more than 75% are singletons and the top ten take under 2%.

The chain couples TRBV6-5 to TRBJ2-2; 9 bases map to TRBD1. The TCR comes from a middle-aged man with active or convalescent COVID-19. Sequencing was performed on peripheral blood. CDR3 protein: CASRFRDRESGELFF. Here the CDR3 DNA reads TGTGCCAGCAGATTCCGGGACAGGGAGTCCGGGGAGCTGTTTTTT.